The rows below give T cell receptor beta chains drawn from one sample of a study of T-cell reconstitution after alpha-beta-depleted transplantation in children. In TCRdb, the PCR reads were re-called with MiXCR into one record per CDR3 protein. The sample lists about 900,000 distinct CDR3 sequences, about 29% occurring once. This specimen was PBMCs, mostly from graft donor cells, taken 360 days after TCRalphabeta/CD19-depleted stem cell transplant. These receptors all come from a boy in the first two years of life who had a stem cell transplant for SCID, so the T cells may come from the graft donor. The CDR3 runs from the conserved cysteine through the conserved F or W. The D gene is left open where the match is weak. A clone size is listed for some rows: how often the clone was seen (once, few, many), or a class if it is expanded.

V: TRBV5-1; size: few; J: TRBJ2-3; D: TRBD1; CDR3: CASSRTGDTDTQYF; DNA: TGCGCCAGCAGCCGGACAGGGGATACAGATACGCAGTATTTT
V: TRBV11-2; size: few; J: TRBJ1-2; D: TRBD1; CDR3: CASSLDRQGAYGYTF; DNA: TGTGCCAGCAGCTTAGATCGGCAGGGGGCCTATGGCTACACCTTC
V: TRBV10-3; size: few; J: TRBJ2-2; D: -; CDR3: CAISEDGGELFF; DNA: TGTGCCATCAGTGAGGACGGCGGGGAGCTGTTTTTT
V: TRBV27; size: few; J: TRBJ1-1; D: TRBD1; CDR3: CASSLSGTVTEAFF; DNA: TGTGCCAGCAGTTTATCAGGGACAGTCACTGAAGCTTTCTTT
V: TRBV20-1; size: -; J: TRBJ2-1; D: -; CDR3: CSARDLGGRGNNEQFF; DNA: TGCAGTGCTAGAGATCTAGGCGGGCGGGGAAACAATGAGCAGTTCTTC
V: TRBV5-1; size: many; J: TRBJ2-2; D: -; CDR3: CASSFNPSDSGELFF; DNA: TGCGCCAGCAGCTTTAACCCCTCAGACTCCGGGGAGCTGTTTTTT
V: TRBV11-1; size: few; J: TRBJ2-7; D: -; CDR3: CASSVDLSYEQYF; DNA: TGTGCCAGCAGCGTGGACTTGTCCTACGAGCAGTACTTC
V: TRBV5-1; size: -; J: TRBJ2-1; D: TRBD2; CDR3: CASSFGTIRNSYNEQFF; DNA: TGCGCCAGCAGCTTTGGGACTATTCGGAACTCCTACAATGAGCAGTTCTTC
V: TRBV20-1; size: once; J: TRBJ1-1; D: -; CDR3: CSARLQAEAFF; DNA: TGCAGTGCTAGATTACAGGCTGAAGCTTTCTTT
V: TRBV5-1; size: few; J: TRBJ2-1; D: TRBD2; CDR3: CASSLLAGGGYNEQFF; DNA: TGCGCCAGCAGCTTGCTTGCGGGGGGCGGATACAATGAGCAGTTCTTC
V: TRBV6-1; size: -; J: TRBJ2-7; D: -; CDR3: CASTSEGQDPNEQYF; DNA: TGTGCCAGCACCTCCGAGGGGCAAGACCCCAACGAGCAGTACTTC
V: TRBV12-3/TRBV12-4; size: few; J: TRBJ2-1; D: -; CDR3: CASSFRGGAPYNEQFF; DNA: TGTGCCAGCAGTTTTAGGGGGGGGGCACCCTACAATGAGCAGTTCTTC
V: TRBV10-3; size: few; J: TRBJ1-1; D: -; CDR3: CAITSGQTNTEAFF; DNA: TGTGCCATCACCAGCGGACAGACGAACACTGAAGCTTTCTTT
V: TRBV10-3; size: -; J: TRBJ2-3; D: TRBD1; CDR3: CAISAQGAIDTQYF; DNA: TGTGCCATCAGTGCCCAGGGGGCTATAGATACGCAGTATTTT
V: TRBV20-1; size: -; J: TRBJ2-7; D: -; CDR3: CSAKSVYEQYF; DNA: TGCAGTGCCAAGTCAGTATACGAGCAGTACTTC
V: TRBV20-1; size: -; J: TRBJ2-1; D: -; CDR3: CSDRRASCSGDEQFF; DNA: TGCAGTGACAGGCGGGCTAGCTGCTCAGGCGATGAGCAGTTCTTC
V: TRBV20-1; size: few; J: TRBJ2-3; D: TRBD2; CDR3: CSAQRDPTDTQYF; DNA: TGCAGTGCCCAGCGGGACCCCACAGATACGCAGTATTTT
V: TRBV12-5; size: few; J: TRBJ2-3; D: TRBD1; CDR3: CASGLGRDRGAPTRRADTQYF; DNA: TGTGCTAGTGGTTTGGGCCGGGACAGGGGAGCCCCGACTCGGCGCGCAGATACGCAGTATTTT
V: TRBV6-5; size: -; J: TRBJ2-7; D: -; CDR3: CASSYNPLTYEQYF; DNA: TGTGCCAGCAGTTACAACCCACTTACCTACGAGCAGTACTTC
V: TRBV5-1; size: -; J: TRBJ2-1; D: -; CDR3: CASSLVTGSYNEQFF; DNA: TGCGCCAGCAGCTTGGTAACAGGGTCCTACAATGAGCAGTTCTTC
V: TRBV5-1; size: -; J: TRBJ2-1; D: -; CDR3: CASSFPPAVFNEQFF; DNA: TGCGCCAGCAGCTTCCCCCCGGCAGTGTTTAATGAGCAGTTCTTC
V: TRBV3-1; size: few; J: TRBJ2-5; D: -; CDR3: CASSQEWEYQETQYF; DNA: TGTGCCAGCAGCCAAGAGTGGGAATACCAAGAGACCCAGTACTTC
V: TRBV18; size: few; J: TRBJ2-1; D: -; CDR3: CASSPLGGMSYNEQFF; DNA: TGTGCCAGCTCACCTTTAGGGGGGATGTCCTACAATGAGCAGTTCTTC
V: TRBV25-1; size: few; J: TRBJ2-1; D: TRBD1; CDR3: CASSVTGAYEQFF; DNA: TGTGCCAGCAGTGTGACAGGGGCCTATGAGCAGTTCTTC
V: TRBV11-2; size: -; J: TRBJ2-1; D: TRBD2; CDR3: CASSLGLAVRNEQFF; DNA: TGTGCCAGCAGCTTAGGACTAGCCGTGCGCAATGAGCAGTTCTTC
V: TRBV7-2; size: -; J: TRBJ1-1; D: -; CDR3: CASSPWYEALNTEAFF; DNA: TGTGCCAGCAGCCCATGGTATGAGGCCTTGAACACTGAAGCTTTCTTT
V: TRBV12-3/TRBV12-4; size: few; J: TRBJ1-2; D: -; CDR3: CASSLSLAGYGYTF; DNA: TGTGCCAGCAGTCTATCATTGGCTGGGTATGGCTACACCTTC
V: TRBV27; size: -; J: TRBJ2-3; D: -; CDR3: CASTLRGDASDTQYF; DNA: TGTGCCAGCACCCTCAGGGGGGATGCGTCCGATACGCAGTATTTT
V: TRBV5-1; size: -; J: TRBJ2-2; D: TRBD2; CDR3: CASSSLGGAGELFF; DNA: TGCGCCAGCAGCAGCCTGGGAGGGGCCGGGGAGCTGTTTTTT
V: TRBV5-1; size: -; J: TRBJ2-3; D: TRBD2; CDR3: CASSLKLAGGPDTQYF; DNA: TGCGCCAGCAGCTTGAAACTAGCGGGGGGCCCAGATACGCAGTATTTT
V: TRBV6-1; size: few; J: TRBJ1-2; D: -; CDR3: CASSPPGREHGYTF; DNA: TGTGCCAGCAGTCCCCCAGGAAGGGAACATGGCTACACCTTC
V: TRBV12-3/TRBV12-4; size: few; J: TRBJ1-2; D: TRBD1; CDR3: CASSLHRDRAYGYTF; DNA: TGTGCCAGCAGTCTCCACCGGGACAGGGCCTATGGCTACACCTTC
V: TRBV28; size: few; J: TRBJ2-1; D: -; CDR3: CASSEPGRNNEQFF; DNA: TGTGCCAGCAGTGAACCGGGCCGAAACAATGAGCAGTTCTTC
V: TRBV11-2; size: many; J: TRBJ2-1; D: TRBD2; CDR3: CASSSFRGLAGNEQFF; DNA: TGTGCCAGCAGCTCCTTCAGGGGACTAGCGGGTAATGAGCAGTTCTTC
V: TRBV7-3; size: -; J: TRBJ2-3; D: -; CDR3: CASSPSPGFGTDTQYF; DNA: TGTGCCAGCAGTCCATCCCCGGGATTTGGCACAGATACGCAGTATTTT
V: TRBV7-9; size: few; J: TRBJ2-3; D: -; CDR3: CASREGLSTDTQYF; DNA: TGTGCCAGCAGGGAGGGACTTAGCACAGATACGCAGTATTTT
V: TRBV27; size: -; J: TRBJ2-2; D: -; CDR3: CASSLQGRAGELFF; DNA: TGTGCCAGCAGTTTACAGGGGCGGGCCGGGGAGCTGTTTTTT
V: TRBV12-3/TRBV12-4; size: few; J: TRBJ1-1; D: -; CDR3: CASRTPGGNTEAFF; DNA: TGTGCCAGCAGAACCCCAGGTGGGAACACTGAAGCTTTCTTT
V: TRBV6-1; size: few; J: TRBJ2-2; D: TRBD1; CDR3: CASNRDSPNTGELFF; DNA: TGTGCCAGCAACAGGGACAGCCCTAACACCGGGGAGCTGTTTTTT
V: TRBV5-5; size: -; J: TRBJ1-3; D: -; CDR3: CASSLQTSGNTIYF; DNA: TGTGCCAGCAGCCTACAGACCTCTGGAAACACCATATATTTT
V: TRBV5-1; size: -; J: TRBJ2-3; D: TRBD2; CDR3: CASSPLAGAFDDTQYF; DNA: TGCGCCAGCAGCCCACTAGCGGGGGCCTTCGATGATACGCAGTATTTT
V: TRBV7-9; size: few; J: TRBJ1-6; D: -; CDR3: CASSFGDTTFHF; DNA: TGTGCCAGCAGCTTCGGGGACACTACCTTCCACTTT
V: TRBV15; size: few; J: TRBJ1-1; D: -; CDR3: CATSSPQGNTEAFF; DNA: TGTGCCACCAGCAGCCCCCAGGGGAACACTGAAGCTTTCTTT
V: TRBV5-1; size: -; J: TRBJ2-3; D: -; CDR3: CASSLTIGTDTQYF; DNA: TGCGCCAGCAGTCTGACCATCGGCACAGATACGCAGTATTTT
V: TRBV6-2/TRBV6-3; size: few; J: TRBJ2-1; D: -; CDR3: CASSYGSVGYDHNEQFF; DNA: TGTGCCAGCAGTTACGGCTCGGTCGGGTATGACCACAATGAGCAGTTCTTC
V: TRBV27; size: few; J: TRBJ2-7; D: TRBD1; CDR3: CASSMTGGSSYEQYF; DNA: TGTGCCAGCAGTATGACAGGGGGAAGCTCCTACGAGCAGTACTTC